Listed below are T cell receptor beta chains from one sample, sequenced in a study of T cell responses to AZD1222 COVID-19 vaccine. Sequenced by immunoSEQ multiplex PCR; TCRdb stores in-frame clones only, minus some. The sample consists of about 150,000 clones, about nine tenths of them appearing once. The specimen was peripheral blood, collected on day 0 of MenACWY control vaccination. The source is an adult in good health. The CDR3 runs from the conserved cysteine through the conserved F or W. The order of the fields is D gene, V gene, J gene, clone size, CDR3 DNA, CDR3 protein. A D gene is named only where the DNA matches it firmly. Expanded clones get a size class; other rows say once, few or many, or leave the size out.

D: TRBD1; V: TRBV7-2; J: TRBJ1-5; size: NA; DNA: TGTGCCAGCAGCTTAGGAAATAGAAGGGGGCGTCAGCCCCAGCATTTT; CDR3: CASSLGNRRGRQPQHF
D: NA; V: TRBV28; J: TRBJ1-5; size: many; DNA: TGTGCCAGCAGGGTGGCGGAGGGCAATCAGCCCCAGCATTTT; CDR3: CASRVAEGNQPQHF
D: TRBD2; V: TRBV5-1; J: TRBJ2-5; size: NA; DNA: TGCGCCAGCAGCCCGGGACTACAAGAGACCCAGTACTTC; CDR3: CASSPGLQETQYF
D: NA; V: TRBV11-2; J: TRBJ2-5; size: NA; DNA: TGTGCCAGCAGTGGAGGAGGAGAGACCCAGTACTTC; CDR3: CASSGGGETQYF
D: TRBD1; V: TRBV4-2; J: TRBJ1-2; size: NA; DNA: TGTGCCAGCAGCCGGGAGGGACAGGCTAACTATGGCTACACCTTC; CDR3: CASSREGQANYGYTF
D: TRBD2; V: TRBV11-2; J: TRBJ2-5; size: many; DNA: TGTGCCAGCAGCCCCCGTAGCGGGAGGGAAGAGACCCAGTACTTC; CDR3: CASSPRSGREETQYF
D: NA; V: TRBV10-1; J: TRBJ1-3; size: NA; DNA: TGCGCCAGCAGTGAGCAAAAGGGGCCTGGAAACACCATATATTTT; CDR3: CASSEQKGPGNTIYF
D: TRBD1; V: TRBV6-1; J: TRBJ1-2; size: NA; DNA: TGTGCCAGCAGTGAAAGCGGGACAGGGGTCGATGGCTACACCTTC; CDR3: CASSESGTGVDGYTF
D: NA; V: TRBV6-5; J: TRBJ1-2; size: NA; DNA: TGTGCCAGCAGTACCGAGACGGGTAGCTCTGGCTACACCTTC; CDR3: CASSTETGSSGYTF
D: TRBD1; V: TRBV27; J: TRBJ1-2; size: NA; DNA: TGTGCCAGCAGGCTGACAGGGGTCGGTGGCTACACCTTC; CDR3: CASRLTGVGGYTF
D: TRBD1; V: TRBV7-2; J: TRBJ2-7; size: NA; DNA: TGTGCCAGCAGCTTAGTAGGGGCAGGGGGCGCATACGAGCAGTACTTC; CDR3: CASSLVGAGGAYEQYF
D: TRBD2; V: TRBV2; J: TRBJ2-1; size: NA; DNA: TGTGCCTCCCATGCGGGGGGACTAGAGCAGTTCTTC; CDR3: CASHAGGLEQFF
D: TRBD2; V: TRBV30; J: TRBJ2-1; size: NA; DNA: TGTGCCTGGAGTCCGCGGGACTATTACAATGAGCAGTTCTTC; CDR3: CAWSPRDYYNEQFF
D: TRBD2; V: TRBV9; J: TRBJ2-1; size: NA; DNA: TGTGCCAGCAGCGTAGCTGGCGCGGGAGGAGGTGACAATGAGCAGTTCTTC; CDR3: CASSVAGAGGGDNEQFF
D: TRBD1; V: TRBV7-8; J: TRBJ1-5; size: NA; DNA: TGTGCCAGCAGCTTAGGAGGGGGCCAGTTTTCACAGCATTTT; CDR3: CASSLGGGQFSQHF
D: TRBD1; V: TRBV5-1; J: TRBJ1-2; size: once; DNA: TGCGCCAGCAGCTTGGGGACAGGCCTCTATGGCTACACCTTC; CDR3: CASSLGTGLYGYTF
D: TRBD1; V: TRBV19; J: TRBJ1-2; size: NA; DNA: TGTGCCAGTAGTATAAGTCAGGGGGGTGGCTACACCTTC; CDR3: CASSISQGGGYTF
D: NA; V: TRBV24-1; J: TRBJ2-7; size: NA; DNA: TGTGCCACCAGTGATCCCAACGAGCAGTACTTC; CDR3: CATSDPNEQYF
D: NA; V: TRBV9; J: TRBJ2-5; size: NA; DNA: TGTGCCAGCAGCCCACAGCCCTCGGAGGGTGAGACCCAGTACTTC; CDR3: CASSPQPSEGETQYF
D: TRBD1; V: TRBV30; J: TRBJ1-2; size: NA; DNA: TGTGCCTGGAGTCGACAGGGATCCTATGGCTACACCTTC; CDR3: CAWSRQGSYGYTF
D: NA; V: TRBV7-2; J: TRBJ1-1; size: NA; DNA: TGTGCCAGCAGCTTAGCCCAGGGTTTCGGGGCTTTCTTT; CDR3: CASSLAQGFGAFF
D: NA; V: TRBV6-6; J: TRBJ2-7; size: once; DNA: TGTGCCAGCACCCACCCGAGGGGGGGCAGCTCCTACGAGCAGTACTTC; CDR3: CASTHPRGGSSYEQYF
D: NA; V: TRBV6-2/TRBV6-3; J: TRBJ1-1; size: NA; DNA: TGTGCCAGCAGCCTCTTCCTGAGGGCCAGGACGACTGAAGCTTTCTTT; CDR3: CASSLFLRARTTEAFF
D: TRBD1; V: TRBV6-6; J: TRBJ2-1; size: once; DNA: TGTGCCAGCAGTTATCCCGGGACAGGGGTTTCTAATGAGCAGTTCTTC; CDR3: CASSYPGTGVSNEQFF
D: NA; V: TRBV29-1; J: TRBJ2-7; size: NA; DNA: TGCAGCATCCAGGTCGGCAGGGTTGGTTACGAGCAGTACTTC; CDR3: CSIQVGRVGYEQYF
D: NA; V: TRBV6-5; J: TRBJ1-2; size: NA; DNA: TGTGCCAGCAGATCAGGTCTTAACTATGGCTACACCTTC; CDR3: CASRSGLNYGYTF
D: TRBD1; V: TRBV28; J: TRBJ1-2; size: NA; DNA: TGTGCCAGCAGTTTAGGGACAGGGGTCTATGGCTACACCTTC; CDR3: CASSLGTGVYGYTF
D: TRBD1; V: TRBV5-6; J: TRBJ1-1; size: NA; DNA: TGTGCCAGCAGCCACAAGGGGGCGGGGACGAACACTGAAGCTTTCTTT; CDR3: CASSHKGAGTNTEAFF
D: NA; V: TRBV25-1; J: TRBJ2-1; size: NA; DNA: TGTGCCAGCAGTGGCGCACAGGGCTACAATGAGCAGTTCTTC; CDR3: CASSGAQGYNEQFF
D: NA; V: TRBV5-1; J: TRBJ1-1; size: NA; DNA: TGCGCCAGCACCCCATTCGGGGGCGCGGGAACTGAAGCTTTCTTT; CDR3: CASTPFGGAGTEAFF
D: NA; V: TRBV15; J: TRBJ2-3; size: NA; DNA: TGTGCCACCAGCAGAGATATCACTGTCCCAGATACGCAGTATTTT; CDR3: CATSRDITVPDTQYF
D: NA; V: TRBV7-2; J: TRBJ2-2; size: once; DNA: TGTGCCAGCAGCGCATCTTTAATACTCACCGGGGAGCTGTTTTTT; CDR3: CASSASLILTGELFF
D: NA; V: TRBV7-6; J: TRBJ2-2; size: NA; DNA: TGTGCCAGCAGCCTAATAGACAGGGGAGGGACCGGGGAGCTGTTTTTT; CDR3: CASSLIDRGGTGELFF
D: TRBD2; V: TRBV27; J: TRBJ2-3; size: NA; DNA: TGTGCCAGCAGTTTCTCACGGCCTCTAGCGGGCAGAAACACAGATACGCAGTATTTT; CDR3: CASSFSRPLAGRNTDTQYF
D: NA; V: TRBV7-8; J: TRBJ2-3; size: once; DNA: TGTGCCAGCAGCCCCGCCGCCCTCCCCGTCACAGATACGCAGTATTTT; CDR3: CASSPAALPVTDTQYF
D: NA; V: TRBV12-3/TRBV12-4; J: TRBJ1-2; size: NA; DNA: TGTGCCAGCACCGCGGACAGTTATGGCTACACCTTC; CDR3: CASTADSYGYTF
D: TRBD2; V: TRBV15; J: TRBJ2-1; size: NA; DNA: TGTGCCACCAGCAGAGGTGGTAGCGGGGGGAAAGTTGAGCAGTTCTTC; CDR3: CATSRGGSGGKVEQFF
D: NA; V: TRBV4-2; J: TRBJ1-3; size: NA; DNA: TGTGCCAGCAGCCAAGGCTCAAACACCATATATTTT; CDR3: CASSQGSNTIYF
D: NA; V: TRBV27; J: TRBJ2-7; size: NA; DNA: TGTGCCAGCAGTTTATCCGCCGGGACAACGACGGAGTACTTC; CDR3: CASSLSAGTTTEYF
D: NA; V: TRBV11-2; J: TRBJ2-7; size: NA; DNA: TGTGCCAGCAGCTCCCTGTCCTACGAGCAGTACTTC; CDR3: CASSSLSYEQYF
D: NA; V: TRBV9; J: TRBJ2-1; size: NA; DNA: TGTGCCAGCAGCGAGATTGGCGGCTCCTACAATGAGCAGTTCTTC; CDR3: CASSEIGGSYNEQFF
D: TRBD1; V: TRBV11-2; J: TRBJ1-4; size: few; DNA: TGTGCCAGCAGCTCGGGACAGGTGGGGGGTAATGAAAAACTGTTTTTT; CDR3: CASSSGQVGGNEKLFF
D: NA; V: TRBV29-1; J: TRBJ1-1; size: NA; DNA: TGCAGCGCCCCGGACGGGAGGAACACTGAAGCTTTCTTT; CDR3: CSAPDGRNTEAFF
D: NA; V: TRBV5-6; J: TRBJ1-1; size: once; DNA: TGTGCCAGCAGCTTGGGGGGCAGAGACACTGAAGCTTTCTTT; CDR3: CASSLGGRDTEAFF
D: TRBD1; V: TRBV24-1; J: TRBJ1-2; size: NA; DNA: TGTGCCACTTGGGGGACAGGGGAAAACGGTGGCTACACCTTC; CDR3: CATWGTGENGGYTF
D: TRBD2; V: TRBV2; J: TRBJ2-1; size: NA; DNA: TGTGCCAGCAGTGAAGAGAGGCGGGGGGCCTACAATGAGCAGTTCTTC; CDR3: CASSEERRGAYNEQFF
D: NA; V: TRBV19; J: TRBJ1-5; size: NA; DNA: TGTGCCAGTAGTATAGGGAGGGCAGGAGAACAGCCCCAGCATTTT; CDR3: CASSIGRAGEQPQHF